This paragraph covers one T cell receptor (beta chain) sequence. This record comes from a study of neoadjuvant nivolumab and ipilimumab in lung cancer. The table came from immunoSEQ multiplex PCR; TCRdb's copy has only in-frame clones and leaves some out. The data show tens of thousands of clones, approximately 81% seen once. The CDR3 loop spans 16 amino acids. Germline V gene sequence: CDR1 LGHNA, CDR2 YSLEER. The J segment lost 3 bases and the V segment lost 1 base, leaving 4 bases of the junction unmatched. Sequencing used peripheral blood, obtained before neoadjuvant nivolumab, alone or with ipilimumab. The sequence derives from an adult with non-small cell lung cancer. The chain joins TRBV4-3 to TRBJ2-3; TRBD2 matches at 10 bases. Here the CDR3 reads CASSQAGLAKTDTQYF. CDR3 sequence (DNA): TGCGCCAGCAGCCAAGCGGGACTAGCGAAAACAGATACGCAGTATTTT.